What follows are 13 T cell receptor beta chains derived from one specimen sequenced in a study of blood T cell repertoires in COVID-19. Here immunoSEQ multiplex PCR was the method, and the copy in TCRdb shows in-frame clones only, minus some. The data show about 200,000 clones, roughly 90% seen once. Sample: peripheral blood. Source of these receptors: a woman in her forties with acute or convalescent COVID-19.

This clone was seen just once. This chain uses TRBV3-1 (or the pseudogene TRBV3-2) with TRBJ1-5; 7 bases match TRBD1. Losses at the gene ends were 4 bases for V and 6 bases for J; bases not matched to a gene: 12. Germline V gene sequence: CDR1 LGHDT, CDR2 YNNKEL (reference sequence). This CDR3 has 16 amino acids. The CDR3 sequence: CASSLGAPQGSQPQHF. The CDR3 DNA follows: TGTGCCAGCAGCCTGGGAGCGCCACAGGGGTCTCAGCCCCAGCATTTT.

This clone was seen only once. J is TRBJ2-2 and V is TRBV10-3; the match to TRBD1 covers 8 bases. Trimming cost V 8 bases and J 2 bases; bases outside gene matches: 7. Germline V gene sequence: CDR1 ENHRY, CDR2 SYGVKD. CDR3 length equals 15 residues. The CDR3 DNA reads TGTGCCATCTCGCCTCAGGGGGCCAACACCGGGGAGCTGTTTTTT. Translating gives CAISPQGANTGELFF.

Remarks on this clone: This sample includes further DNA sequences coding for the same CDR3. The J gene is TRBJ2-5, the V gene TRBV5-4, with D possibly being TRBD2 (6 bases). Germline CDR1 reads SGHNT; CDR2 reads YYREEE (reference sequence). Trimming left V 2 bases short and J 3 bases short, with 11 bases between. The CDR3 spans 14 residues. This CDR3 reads CASSFRTGEETQYF. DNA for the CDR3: TGTGCCAGCAGCTTTCGGACGGGGGAAGAGACCCAGTACTTC.

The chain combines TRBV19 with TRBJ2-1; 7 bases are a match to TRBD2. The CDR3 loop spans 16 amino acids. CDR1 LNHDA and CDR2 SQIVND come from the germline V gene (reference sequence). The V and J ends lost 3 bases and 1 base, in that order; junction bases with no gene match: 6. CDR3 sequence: CASSISAGGSYNEQFF. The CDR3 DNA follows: TGTGCCAGTAGTATTTCTGCCGGGGGGTCCTACAATGAGCAGTTCTTC.

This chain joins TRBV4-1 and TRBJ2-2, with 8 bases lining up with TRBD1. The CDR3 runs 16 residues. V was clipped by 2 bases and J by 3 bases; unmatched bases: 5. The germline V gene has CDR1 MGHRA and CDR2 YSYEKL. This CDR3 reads CASSQLDRDYTGELFF. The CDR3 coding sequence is TGCGCCAGCAGCCAACTGGACAGGGACTACACCGGGGAGCTGTTTTTT.

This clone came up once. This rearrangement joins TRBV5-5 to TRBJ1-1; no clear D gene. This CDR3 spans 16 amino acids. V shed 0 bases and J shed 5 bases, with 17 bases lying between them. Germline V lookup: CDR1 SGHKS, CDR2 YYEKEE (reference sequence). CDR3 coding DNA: TGTGCCAGCAGCTTGGGGGCCCGGAGGGCTGGGACTGAAGCTTTCTTT. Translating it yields CASSLGARRAGTEAFF.

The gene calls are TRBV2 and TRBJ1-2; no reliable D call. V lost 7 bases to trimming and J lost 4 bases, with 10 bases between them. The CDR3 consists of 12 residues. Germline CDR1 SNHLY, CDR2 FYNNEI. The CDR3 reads CASTREPYGYTF. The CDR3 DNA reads TGTGCCAGCACCCGGGAACCCTATGGCTACACCTTC.

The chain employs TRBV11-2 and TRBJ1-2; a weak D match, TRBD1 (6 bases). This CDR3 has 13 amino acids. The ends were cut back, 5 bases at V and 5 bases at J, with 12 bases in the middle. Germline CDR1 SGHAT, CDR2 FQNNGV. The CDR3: CASSRGGVYGYTF. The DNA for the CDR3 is TGTGCCAGCAGCCGAGGGGGGGTGTATGGCTACACCTTC.

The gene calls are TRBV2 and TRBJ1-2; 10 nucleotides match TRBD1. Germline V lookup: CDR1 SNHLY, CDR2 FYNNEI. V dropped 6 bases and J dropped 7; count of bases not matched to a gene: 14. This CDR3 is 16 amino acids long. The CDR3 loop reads CASSSSPPGQGSGYTF. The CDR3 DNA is TGTGCCAGCAGCTCCTCACCCCCGGGACAGGGGTCTGGCTACACCTTC.

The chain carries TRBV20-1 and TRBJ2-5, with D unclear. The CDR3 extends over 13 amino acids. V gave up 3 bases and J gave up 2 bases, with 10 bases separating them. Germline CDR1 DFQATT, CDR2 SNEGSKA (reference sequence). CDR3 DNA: TGCAGTGCTAGTCACTACCCTCAAGAGACCCAGTACTTC. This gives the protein CSASHYPQETQYF.

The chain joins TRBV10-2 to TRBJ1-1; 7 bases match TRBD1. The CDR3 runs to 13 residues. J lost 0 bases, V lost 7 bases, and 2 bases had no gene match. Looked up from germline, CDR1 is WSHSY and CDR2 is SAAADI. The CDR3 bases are TGCGCCAGCACAGGACAGGTGAACACTGAAGCTTTCTTT. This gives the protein CASTGQVNTEAFF.

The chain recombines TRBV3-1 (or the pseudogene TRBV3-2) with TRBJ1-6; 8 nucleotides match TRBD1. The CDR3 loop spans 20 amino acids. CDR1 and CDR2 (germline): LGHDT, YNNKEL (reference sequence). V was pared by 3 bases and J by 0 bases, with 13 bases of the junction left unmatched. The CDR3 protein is CASSHHMDPGGSSYNSPLHF. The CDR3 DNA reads TGTGCCAGCAGCCACCACATGGACCCAGGGGGCAGCTCCTATAATTCACCCCTCCACTTT.

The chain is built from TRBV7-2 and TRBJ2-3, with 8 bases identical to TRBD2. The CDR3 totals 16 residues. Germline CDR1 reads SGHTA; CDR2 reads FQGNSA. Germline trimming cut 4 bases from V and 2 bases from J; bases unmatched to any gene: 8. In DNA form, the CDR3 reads TGTGCCAGCAGCTCCCGGGGGGGCCGAAACACAGATACGCAGTATTTT. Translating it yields CASSSRGGRNTDTQYF.